Below, 19 T cell receptor beta chains from the same sample are listed, as sequenced in a study of CD8 T cells in ankylosing spondylitis. Antigen specificity for these receptors is unknown. TCRdb re-analysed the 5' RACE reads in MiXCR, keeping a single row per CDR3 protein. The sample carries fewer than 750,000 distinct CDR3 sequences, 19% recorded once. General study points: Ankylosing spondylitis blood appeared to be characterized by a TCR beta motif of roughly eight highly homologous variants.

The sample was blood, either unsorted or a sorted T cell fraction (not recorded which). The receptors were gathered from a male donor with ankylosing spondylitis.

The sample holds many counts of this clonotype. The rearrangement links TRBV7-8 to TRBJ1-6, with D tentatively TRBD1 (5 bases). The CDR3 covers 15 residues. With 2 bases removed from V and 3 bases from J, the gap between germline ends came to 8 bases. Germline lookup yields CDR1 SGHVS and CDR2 FQNEAQ. CDR3 protein: CASSLQGVYNSPLHF. The CDR3 DNA sequence: TGTGCCAGCAGCTTACAGGGCGTCTATAATTCACCCCTCCACTTT.

This clonotype was observed a few times. The chain has TRBV5-1 and TRBJ2-3; D is uncertain. Looked up from germline, CDR1 is SGHRS and CDR2 is YFSETQ. V lost 4 bases and J 2 bases, leaving 14 bases between the germline ends. The CDR3 runs to 15 residues. As DNA, the CDR3 is TGCGCCAGCAGCCTAGAGGCCCGCGTCACAGATACGCAGTATTTT. Translation gives CASSLEARVTDTQYF. The full variable domain, its missing parts supplied by reference TRBV5-1 and TRBJ2-3, is KAGVTQTPRYLIKTRGQQVTLSCSPISGHRSVSWYQQTPGQGLQFLFEYFSETQRNKGNFPGRFSGRQFSNSRSEMNVSTLELGDSALYLCASSLEARVTDTQYFGPGTRLTVL.

This clonotype was detected many times. The J gene is TRBJ1-5, the V gene TRBV15; D is undetermined. The CDR3 consists of 17 residues. V was cut by 3 bases and J by 0 bases, with 15 bases left in between. Germline V gene sequence: CDR1 LNHNV, CDR2 YYDKDF (reference sequence). CDR3 nucleotide sequence: TGTGCCACCAGCAGGGACCCCCGGGAGGCTAGCAATCAGCCCCAGCATTTT. Translated: CATSRDPREASNQPQHF.

This clonotype occurred a few times. The chain carries TRBV12-3 or TRBV12-4 and TRBJ2-1; D might be TRBD2 (7 bases). The CDR3 runs to 15 residues. Trimming left V 3 bases short and J 6 bases short, with 15 bases between. This CDR3 is CASSFGGGPGNEQFF. The CDR3 DNA is TGTGCCAGCAGTTTTGGCGGGGGCCCCGGCAATGAGCAGTTCTTC.

There are many counts of this clonotype. This chain joins TRBV28 and TRBJ1-1; no reliable D call. The V end was cut by 2 bases, the J end by 4 bases, with 11 bases between. Looked up from germline, CDR1 is MDHEN and CDR2 is SYDVKM. CDR3 length: 14 residues. CDR3 DNA sequence: TGTGCCAGCAGTTTACGGACCTCCAGCACTGAAGCTTTCTTT. This codes for CASSLRTSSTEAFF.

This clonotype showed up many times. The CDR3 loop reads CASSESGSGTDTQYF. The CDR3 DNA sequence: TGTGCCAGCAGCGAGAGCGGGAGTGGCACAGATACGCAGTATTTT. The chain is built from TRBV11-2 and TRBJ2-3; 8 bases are a match to TRBD2. Germline V gene data show CDR1 as SGHAT and CDR2 as FQNNGV. The length of the CDR3 is 15 residues. Trimming took 5 bases from V and 1 from J; bases not matched to a gene: 5.

The gene calls are TRBV12-3 or TRBV12-4 and TRBJ2-3; D unresolved. V shed 5 bases and J shed 6 bases, with 9 bases lying between them. The CDR3 extends over 12 amino acids. CDR3 loop: CASSTKPDTQYF. The CDR3 DNA follows: TGTGCCAGCAGTACCAAGCCCGATACGCAGTATTTT.

This sequence joins TRBV5-6 and TRBJ2-7; D is undetermined. The CDR3 covers 14 residues. CDR1 and CDR2 (germline): SGHDT, YYEEEE. The germline V and J ends were trimmed by 6 bases and 2 bases, with 15 bases remaining between them. CDR3: CASTETDWPYEQYF. In nucleotides, the CDR3 is TGTGCCAGCACCGAAACGGATTGGCCCTACGAGCAGTACTTC.

The chain is built from TRBV5-1 and TRBJ1-6, with D uncertain. Germline V gene lookup returns CDR1 SGHRS and CDR2 YFSETQ. V was clipped by 0 bases and J by 8 bases, with 9 bases between them. The CDR3 sequence is 14 residues long. The CDR3 bases are TGCGCCAGCAGCTTGGATAGGTCCCATTCACCCCTCCACTTT. It translates to CASSLDRSHSPLHF.

V and J are TRBV9 and TRBJ1-4, with D perhaps matching TRBD1 (6 bases). CDR1 SGDLS and CDR2 YYNGEE come from the germline V gene. Trimming removed 6 bases at V and 0 bases at J, with 12 bases between. This CDR3 contains 15 residues. This chain's CDR3 is CASTEGGTTNEKLFF. Here the CDR3 DNA reads TGTGCCAGCACGGAAGGGGGAACAACTAATGAAAAACTGTTTTTT.

This clonotype showed up just a few times. This rearrangement joins TRBV18 to TRBJ2-1, with 11 bases that match TRBD2. The ends lost 2 bases at V and 8 bases at J; junction bases unmatched: 8. CDR1 KGHSH and CDR2 LQKENI come from the germline V gene. This CDR3 has 16 residues. The CDR3 sequence: CASSPNSGGAFYEQFF. The CDR3 DNA reads as TGTGCCAGCTCACCAAATAGCGGGGGGGCTTTCTATGAGCAGTTCTTC.

This clonotype was counted between two and nine times. The chain combines TRBV29-1 with TRBJ2-3, with unresolved D. The CDR3 runs to 11 residues. Deletions cut 5 bases from V and 9 bases from J, with 12 bases between. CDR1 is SQVTM and CDR2 is ANQGSEA in the germline V gene. The CDR3 protein is CSVLDDGTQYF. Written as DNA, the CDR3 is TGCAGCGTTTTGGACGATGGGACGCAGTATTTT.

The CDR3 loop is CASSSGTEAKNIQYF. CDR3 bases: TGTGCCAGCAGCTCAGGGACGGAGGCCAAAAACATTCAGTACTTC. This chain connects TRBV6-1 to TRBJ2-4; the D call may be TRBD1 or TRBD2 (5 bases each). This CDR3 is built from 15 residues. CDR1 is MNHNS and CDR2 is SASEGT in the germline V gene. Between the trimmed V and J ends, which lost 6 bases and 1 base, there was a span of 13 bases.

DNA of the CDR3: TGTGCCAGCAGCCTTAACACAGGAGCTAAGGAGCAGTACTTC. The encoded protein is CASSLNTGAKEQYF. This rearrangement joins TRBV4-2 to TRBJ2-7; D might be TRBD1 (5 bases). This CDR3 has 14 amino acids. With 4 bases removed from V and 7 bases from J, the gap between germline ends came to 17 bases. Germline CDR1 reads LGHNA; CDR2 reads YNFKEQ.

The rearrangement links TRBV7-9 to TRBJ2-7, with 8 bases identical to TRBD1. Trimming at V came to 5 bases and at J to 2 bases, leaving 8 bases not matched to a gene. The germline V gene has CDR1 SEHNR and CDR2 FQNEAQ (reference sequence). The CDR3 loop spans 15 amino acids. The CDR3: CASSRTGLVAYEQYF. CDR3 nucleotide sequence: TGTGCCAGCAGCCGGACAGGGTTGGTGGCCTACGAGCAGTACTTC.

The chain employs TRBV3-1 and TRBJ1-4, with a possible D match to TRBD1 (6 bases). In germline, CDR1 is LGHDT, CDR2 YNNKEL (reference sequence). The ends were cut back, 5 bases at V and 5 bases at J, with 15 bases in the middle. The CDR3 covers 15 residues. This CDR3 is CASSFTGTVNEKLFF. CDR3 in DNA: TGTGCCAGCAGCTTCACAGGGACGGTAAATGAAAAACTGTTTTTT.

This clonotype was detected only a few times. The chain uses TRBV9 and TRBJ2-2; maybe TRBD2 (5 bases). The CDR3 length is 17 residues. Germline V gene sequence: CDR1 SGDLS, CDR2 YYNGEE. Trimming cost V 0 bases and J 2 bases, with 14 bases left between them. CDR3 DNA sequence: TGTGCCAGCAGCGTAGCCCCCCCGGGGTTCAACACCGGGGAGCTGTTTTTT. Amino acid sequence: CASSVAPPGFNTGELFF.

This clonotype has at least ten counts. V is TRBV5-5 and J is TRBJ2-1, with D perhaps TRBD2 (5 bases). This CDR3 spans 14 amino acids. V was clipped by 0 bases and J by 7 bases, with 11 bases between them. Germline CDR1 reads SGHKS; CDR2 reads YYEKEE (reference sequence). The CDR3 spells CASSLGPGWNEQFF. The CDR3 DNA is TGTGCCAGCAGCTTGGGGCCGGGGTGGAATGAGCAGTTCTTC.

V gene TRBV7-9 combines with J gene TRBJ2-2, with TRBD2 matching over 8 bases. Trimming removed 5 bases from V and 0 bases from J; junction bases left unmatched: 5. CDR1 is SEHNR, CDR2 FQNEAQ, per germline (reference sequence). CDR3 length: 16 amino acids. CDR3 nucleotides: TGTGCCAGCAGCGGCCGGGGACTAGCGAACACCGGGGAGCTGTTTTTT. Amino acids: CASSGRGLANTGELFF.